This T cell receptor (beta chain) was recorded in a study of post-analysis software for immune sequencing data. Carried by the TCR beta cDNA libraries were unique molecular identifiers. MiXCR, applied by TCRdb to the PCR reads, yields one record per CDR3 protein. This sample has fewer than 850,000 distinct CDR3 sequences; 46% occur once, and the top ten carry roughly 4.4%. This clonotype was seen only a few times. The antigen remains unidentified. General study results and limits: Strong co-clustering by F measure was evident for samples that had been prepared in the same batch. Controls showed significantly higher normalized Chao1 diversity than did multiple sclerosis patients. Roughly five TRBV segments appeared more often in patients than in controls, and TRBV5-6, TRBV5-1 and TRBV20-1 were among these.

The germline V gene has CDR1 SNHLY and CDR2 FYNNEI. The CDR3 extends over 15 amino acids. Trimming cost V 8 bases and J 2 bases, with 17 bases left between them. Material: blood. The receptor was derived from a girl between 10 and 17 years old with multiple sclerosis. The gene calls are TRBV2 and TRBJ2-3; the D gene is possibly TRBD1 (5 bases). The CDR3 region has the DNA TGTGCCAGCGTCCACTTCGACAGTTCCACAGATACGCAGTATTTT. Translated: CASVHFDSSTDTQYF.